Each of the 11 T cell receptor beta chains below was sequenced from the same sample in a study of blood T cell repertoires in COVID-19. Here immunoSEQ multiplex PCR was the method, and the copy in TCRdb shows in-frame clones only, minus some. The table shows around 140,000 clones, with under 90% occurring only once. Sequencing was performed on peripheral blood. Every receptor here comes from an older woman with active or convalescent COVID-19.

This clone appeared once. This sequence joins TRBV6-5 and TRBJ1-1, with a tentative D call TRBD1 (6 bases). The CDR3 is 15 amino acids. Germline loops: CDR1 MNHEY, CDR2 SVGAGI. Trimming shortened V by 4 bases and J by 6 bases, and 18 bases separated the two germline ends. The CDR3 nucleotides read TGTGCCAGCAGTTCGATGGGGAGGGGGTGGGCTGAAGCTTTCTTT. This encodes CASSSMGRGWAEAFF.

The chain combines TRBV12-3 or TRBV12-4 with TRBJ2-7, with D unresolved. The ends were cut back, 1 base at V and 1 base at J, with 5 bases in the middle. The CDR3 runs 13 residues. The CDR3 DNA is TGTGCCAGCAGTTTAGTCCAGTCCTACGAGCAGTACTTC. This translates into CASSLVQSYEQYF.

CDR3 sequence: CASNIDSEASNTIYF. The DNA of the CDR3 is TGTGCCAGCAACATCGACAGTGAAGCATCGAACACCATATATTTT. This chain links TRBV18 with TRBJ1-3; weak D call: TRBD1 (5 bases). Germline V lookup: CDR1 KGHSH, CDR2 LQKENI. V was shortened by 8 bases and J by 7 bases, with 21 bases between the two germline ends. The CDR3 spans 15 residues. The full variable domain, with the rest looked up from reference TRBV18 and TRBJ1-3, is NAGVMQNPRHLVRRRGQEARLRCSPMKGHSHVYWYRQLPEEGLKFMVYLQKENIIDESGMPKERFSAEFPKEGPSILRIQQVVRGDSAAYFCASNIDSEASNTIYFGEGSWLTVV.

This chain links TRBV5-8 with TRBJ1-4; D may be TRBD1 (5 bases). The CDR3 runs to 15 residues. The V end lost 4 bases, the J end lost 0 bases, and 10 bases lay between the germline ends. Germline loops: CDR1 SGHTS, CDR2 YDEGEE. The CDR3 nucleotides are TGTGCCAGCAGCAAACAGGTTGCAACTAATGAAAAACTGTTTTTT. It is translated as CASSKQVATNEKLFF.

The gene calls are TRBV7-9 and TRBJ2-3, with a tentative D call TRBD2 (5 bases). V lost 3 bases and J 3 bases, leaving 10 bases between the germline ends. The length of the CDR3 is 14 residues. CDR1 and CDR2 (germline): SEHNR, FQNEAQ (reference sequence). This chain's CDR3 is CASSLGLATDTQYF. The CDR3 DNA is TGTGCCAGCAGCTTGGGCCTAGCAACAGATACGCAGTATTTT.

The chain uses TRBV7-3 and TRBJ2-1; 8 positions match TRBD2. Germline loops: CDR1 SGHTA, CDR2 FQGTGA. The CDR3 length is 15 residues. V lost 5 bases and J lost 4; bases outside the gene matches: 7. The CDR3 here is CASSTVLAGYNEQFF. The CDR3 coding sequence is TGTGCCAGCAGCACTGTTTTAGCGGGATACAATGAGCAGTTCTTC.

This sequence joins TRBV5-6 and TRBJ2-1; a possible D gene is TRBD2 (6 bases). The CDR3 consists of 15 residues. Germline CDR1 SGHDT, CDR2 YYEEEE. V was clipped by 0 bases and J by 0 bases, with 7 bases between them. CDR3 nucleotide sequence: TGTGCCAGCAGCTTGGGCGGGACCTCCTACAATGAGCAGTTCTTC. It codes for CASSLGGTSYNEQFF.

In this sample, this clone turned up once. The chain carries TRBV7-2 and TRBJ2-1, with D possibly TRBD1 on 5 matching bases. The CDR3 consists of 12 residues. CDR1 and CDR2 from the germline V gene are SGHTA and FQGNSA. V was shortened by 4 bases and J by 9 bases, with 10 bases between the two germline ends. This CDR3 reads CASSSRQGEQFF. DNA of the CDR3: TGTGCCAGCAGCTCAAGGCAGGGTGAGCAGTTCTTC.

This chain links TRBV27 with TRBJ2-7; weak D call: TRBD2 (5 bases). The CDR3 covers 13 residues. Trimming cost V 2 bases and J 6 bases, with 11 bases left between them. CDR1 MNHEY and CDR2 SMNVEV come from the germline V gene (reference sequence). The CDR3 DNA follows: TGTGCCAGCAGTTTAGAAGAGGGTCTCGAGCAGTACGTC. Translated: CASSLEEGLEQYV.

This chain joins TRBV5-1 and TRBJ1-3; D perhaps matches TRBD1 (6 bases). V lost 4 bases, J lost 2 bases, and 16 bases lay in between. Germline CDR1 reads SGHRS; CDR2 reads YFSETQ. The CDR3 contains 16 residues. Here the CDR3 DNA reads TGCGCCAGCAGCCTCATTCCACAGGGTACTGGAAACACCATATATTTT. This gives the protein CASSLIPQGTGNTIYF.

The chain links TRBV28 to TRBJ2-7; D is perhaps TRBD2 (5 bases). Trimming shortened V by 5 bases and J by 3 bases, and 14 bases separated the two germline ends. This CDR3 is built from 14 residues. Germline V gene data show CDR1 as MDHEN and CDR2 as SYDVKM. DNA for the CDR3: TGTGCCAGCAGTCCCTTGGGAGTATACTACGAGCAGTACTTC. Translation: CASSPLGVYYEQYF.